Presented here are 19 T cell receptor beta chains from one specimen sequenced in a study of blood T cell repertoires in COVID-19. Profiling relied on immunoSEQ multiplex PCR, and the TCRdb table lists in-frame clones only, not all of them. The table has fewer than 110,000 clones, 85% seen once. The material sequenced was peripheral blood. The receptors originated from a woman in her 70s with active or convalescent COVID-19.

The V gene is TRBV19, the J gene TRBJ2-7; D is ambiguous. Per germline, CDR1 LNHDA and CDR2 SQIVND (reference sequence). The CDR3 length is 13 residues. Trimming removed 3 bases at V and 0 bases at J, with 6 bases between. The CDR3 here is CASSIELSYEQYF. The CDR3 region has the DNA TGTGCCAGTAGTATCGAACTCTCCTACGAGCAGTACTTC.

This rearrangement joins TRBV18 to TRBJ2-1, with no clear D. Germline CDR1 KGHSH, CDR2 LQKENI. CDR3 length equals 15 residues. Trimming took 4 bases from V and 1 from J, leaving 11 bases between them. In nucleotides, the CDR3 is TGTGCCAGCTCACGCTCAGGATTTTCCTACAATGAGCAGTTCTTC. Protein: CASSRSGFSYNEQFF.

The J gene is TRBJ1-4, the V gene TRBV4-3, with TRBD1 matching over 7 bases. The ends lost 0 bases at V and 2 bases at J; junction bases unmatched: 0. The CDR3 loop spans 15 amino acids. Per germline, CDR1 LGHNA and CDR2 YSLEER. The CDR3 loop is CASSQDRGTNEKLFF. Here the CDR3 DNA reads TGCGCCAGCAGCCAAGACAGGGGGACTAATGAAAAACTGTTTTTT.

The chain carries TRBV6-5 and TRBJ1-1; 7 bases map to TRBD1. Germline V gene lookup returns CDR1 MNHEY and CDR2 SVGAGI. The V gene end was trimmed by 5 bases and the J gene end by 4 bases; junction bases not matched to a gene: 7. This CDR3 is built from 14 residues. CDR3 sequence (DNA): TGTGCCAGCAGTCGTACAGGGGCGAGCACTGAAGCTTTCTTT. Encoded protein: CASSRTGASTEAFF.

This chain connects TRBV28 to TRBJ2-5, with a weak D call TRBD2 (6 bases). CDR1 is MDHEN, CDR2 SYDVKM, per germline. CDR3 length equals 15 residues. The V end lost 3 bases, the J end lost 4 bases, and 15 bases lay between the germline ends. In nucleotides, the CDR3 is TGTGCCAGCAGTTTGTCTACGGACTACCCAGAGACCCAGTACTTC. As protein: CASSLSTDYPETQYF.

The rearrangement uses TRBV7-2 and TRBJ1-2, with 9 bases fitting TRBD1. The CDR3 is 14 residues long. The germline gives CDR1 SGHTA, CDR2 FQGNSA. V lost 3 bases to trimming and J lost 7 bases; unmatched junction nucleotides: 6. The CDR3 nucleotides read TGTGCCAGCAGCTTGGGACAGGGAGAAAGTGGCTACACCTTC. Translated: CASSLGQGESGYTF.

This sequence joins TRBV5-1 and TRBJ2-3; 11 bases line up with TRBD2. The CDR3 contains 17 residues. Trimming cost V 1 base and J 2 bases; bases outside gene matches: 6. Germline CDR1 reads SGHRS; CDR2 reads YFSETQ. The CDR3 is CASSLMATSGATDTQYF. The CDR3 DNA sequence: TGCGCCAGCAGCTTGATGGCGACTAGCGGGGCCACAGATACGCAGTATTTT.

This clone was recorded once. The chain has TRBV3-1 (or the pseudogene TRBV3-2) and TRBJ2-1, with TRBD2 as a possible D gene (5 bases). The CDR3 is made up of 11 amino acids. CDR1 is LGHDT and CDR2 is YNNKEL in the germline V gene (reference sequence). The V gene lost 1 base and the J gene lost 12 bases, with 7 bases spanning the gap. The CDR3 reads CASSQASGQFF. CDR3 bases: TGTGCCAGCAGCCAAGCGAGCGGGCAGTTCTTC.

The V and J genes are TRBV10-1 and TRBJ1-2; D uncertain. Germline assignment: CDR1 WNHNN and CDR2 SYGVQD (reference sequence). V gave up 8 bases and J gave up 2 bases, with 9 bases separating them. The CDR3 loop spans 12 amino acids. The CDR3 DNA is TGCGCCAGCTCCGGACTGAACTATGGCTACACCTTC. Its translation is CASSGLNYGYTF.

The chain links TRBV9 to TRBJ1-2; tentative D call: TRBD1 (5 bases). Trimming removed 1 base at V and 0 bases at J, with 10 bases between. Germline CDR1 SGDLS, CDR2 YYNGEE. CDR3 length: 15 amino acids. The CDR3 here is CASSVSGQPNYGYTF. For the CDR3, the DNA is TGTGCCAGCAGCGTAAGTGGACAACCTAACTATGGCTACACCTTC.

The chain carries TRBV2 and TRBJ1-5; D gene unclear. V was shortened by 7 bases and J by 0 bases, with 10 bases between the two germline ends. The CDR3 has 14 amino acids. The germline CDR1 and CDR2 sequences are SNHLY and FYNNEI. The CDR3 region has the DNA TGTGCCAGCACGGGAGAATATAGCAATCAGCCCCAGCATTTT. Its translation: CASTGEYSNQPQHF.

The CDR3 DNA sequence: TGTGCCAGCAGCCAGGTGGTAGCGGGGGGGCCGACAATAAACAATGAGCAGTTCTTC. Protein product: CASSQVVAGGPTINNEQFF. The J gene is TRBJ2-1, the V gene TRBV7-2; 11 positions agree with TRBD2. CDR3 length: 19 amino acids. Germline trimming cut 5 bases from V and 5 bases from J; bases unmatched to any gene: 17. Germline V gives CDR1 SGHTA, CDR2 FQGNSA.

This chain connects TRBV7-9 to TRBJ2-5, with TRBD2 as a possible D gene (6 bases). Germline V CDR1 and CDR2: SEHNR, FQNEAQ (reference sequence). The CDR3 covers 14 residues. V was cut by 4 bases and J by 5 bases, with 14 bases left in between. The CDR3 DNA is TGTGCCAGCAGCTCCCTGGGAGGAAGGGAGACCCAGTACTTC. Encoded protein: CASSSLGGRETQYF.

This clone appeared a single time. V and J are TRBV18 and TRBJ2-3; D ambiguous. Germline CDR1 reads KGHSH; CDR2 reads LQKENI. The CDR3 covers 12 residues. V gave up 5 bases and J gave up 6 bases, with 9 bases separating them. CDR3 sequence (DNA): TGTGCCAGCTCAGGGCCATGGGATACGCAGTATTTT. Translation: CASSGPWDTQYF.

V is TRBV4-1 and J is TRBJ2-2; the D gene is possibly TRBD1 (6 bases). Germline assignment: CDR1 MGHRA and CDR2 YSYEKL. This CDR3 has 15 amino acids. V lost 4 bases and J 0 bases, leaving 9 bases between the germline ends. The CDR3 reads CASSPGQTNTGELFF. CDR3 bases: TGCGCCAGCAGCCCCGGACAGACGAACACCGGGGAGCTGTTTTTT.

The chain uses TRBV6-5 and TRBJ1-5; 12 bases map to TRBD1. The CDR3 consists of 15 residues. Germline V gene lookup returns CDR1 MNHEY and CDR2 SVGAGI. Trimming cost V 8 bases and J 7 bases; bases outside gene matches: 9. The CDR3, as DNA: TGTGCCAGCGAGGGGGGACAGGGGGCACGGCAGCCCCAGCATTTT. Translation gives CASEGGQGARQPQHF.

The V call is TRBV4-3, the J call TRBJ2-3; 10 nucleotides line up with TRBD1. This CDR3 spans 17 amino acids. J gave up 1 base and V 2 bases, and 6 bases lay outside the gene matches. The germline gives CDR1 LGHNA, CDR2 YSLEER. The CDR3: CASSQKFGTGGTDTQYF. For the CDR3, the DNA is TGCGCCAGCAGCCAAAAGTTTGGGACAGGGGGCACAGATACGCAGTATTTT.

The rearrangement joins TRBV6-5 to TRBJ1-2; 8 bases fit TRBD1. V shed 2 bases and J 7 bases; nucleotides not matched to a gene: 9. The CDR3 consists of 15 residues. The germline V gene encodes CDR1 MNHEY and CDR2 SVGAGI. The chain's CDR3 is CASSYDVQGAIGYTF. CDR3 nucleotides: TGTGCCAGCAGTTACGATGTGCAGGGGGCGATTGGCTACACCTTC.

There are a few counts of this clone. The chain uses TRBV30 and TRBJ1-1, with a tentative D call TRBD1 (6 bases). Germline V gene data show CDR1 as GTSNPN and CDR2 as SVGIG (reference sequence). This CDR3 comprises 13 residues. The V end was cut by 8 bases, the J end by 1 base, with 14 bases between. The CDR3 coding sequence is TGTGCCGGATACAGGGTGGGGAACACTGAAGCTTTCTTT. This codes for CAGYRVGNTEAFF.